A selection of T cell receptor beta chains follows, all from one sample in a study of blood T cell repertoires in COVID-19. Sequenced by immunoSEQ multiplex PCR; TCRdb stores in-frame clones only, minus some. Here the sample spans 150,000 or so clones, approximately 88% being singletons. Sequencing used PBMCs or T cells enriched from blood (not recorded which). These receptors were taken from a man between 65 and 85 years old who had been exposed to COVID-19. CDR3s include the opening cysteine and the closing phenylalanine or tryptophan. The D gene is left open where the match is weak. For some rows the clone size is stated as once, few or many, or as a class when expanded; others skip it.

>NA|TRBJ1-2|once|TRBV25-1
TGTGCCAGCAGCGACACAGAAGGCTACACCTTC
CASSDTEGYTF
>TRBD1|TRBJ1-2|NA|TRBV4-1
TGCGCCAGCAGCCAACCTGACAGGGGACAGAGTCGCTACACCTTC
CASSQPDRGQSRYTF
>NA|TRBJ1-2|NA|TRBV24-1
TGTGCCACCAGTGAAGTGGCAGGCTATGGCTACACCTTC
CATSEVAGYGYTF
>TRBD1|TRBJ2-7|NA|TRBV19
TGTGCCAGTAGTACCCACAGGGGGCCCAACGAGCAGTACTTC
CASSTHRGPNEQYF
>TRBD2|TRBJ2-3|NA|TRBV5-4
TGTGCCAGCAGCCCACCGACCGGGGGAGGGCCGACAGATACGCAGTATTTT
CASSPPTGGGPTDTQYF
>NA|TRBJ2-5|NA|TRBV15
TGTGCCACCAGCAGGCCAGGGTTACAAGAGACCCAGTACTTC
CATSRPGLQETQYF
>NA|TRBJ2-2|NA|TRBV19
TGTGCCAGTAGTATTTTCAACTCTAACACCGGGGAGCTGTTTTTT
CASSIFNSNTGELFF
>TRBD1|TRBJ1-2|NA|TRBV10-3
TGTGCCATCAGAGCATCTTCAGGACAGGTGCTCTATGGCTACACCTTC
CAIRASSGQVLYGYTF
>NA|TRBJ1-5|NA|TRBV6-4
TGTGCCGGGCACCGGGGGTATAGCAATCAGCCCCAGCATTTT
CAGHRGYSNQPQHF
>NA|TRBJ2-3|NA|TRBV20-1
TGCAGTGCCCCCAGATCGGATACGCAGTATTTT
CSAPRSDTQYF
>TRBD1|TRBJ2-3|NA|TRBV10-3
TGTGCCATCATGACAGGGGGCTACGATACGCAGTATTTT
CAIMTGGYDTQYF
>NA|TRBJ1-3|NA|TRBV29-1
TGCAGCGTTGAATATCTTGGGGGGAACTCTGGAAACACCATATATTTT
CSVEYLGGNSGNTIYF
>NA|TRBJ2-2|once|TRBV2
TGTGCCAGCATTGGGGGAGGTGAAGGGAAGGCCGGGGAGCTGTTTTTT
CASIGGGEGKAGELFF
>NA|TRBJ1-1|NA|TRBV19
TGTGCCAGTAGCTTCCGTCCTACAGGGAGGGGTCTTAGCACTGAAGCTTTCTTT
CASSFRPTGRGLSTEAFF
>NA|TRBJ1-5|NA|TRBV9
TGTGCCAGCAGCGTAGTTAGGACAGCTAGCAATCAGCCCCAGCATTTT
CASSVVRTASNQPQHF
>TRBD2|TRBJ2-1|NA|TRBV11-2
TGTGCCAGCAGCTACCGGACTAGCGGGGGGGCCCTAAATGAGCAGTTCTTC
CASSYRTSGGALNEQFF
>NA|TRBJ2-7|few|TRBV5-6
TGTGCCAGCAGCCGGGTTGTCCGAGGAACCGAGCAGTACTTC
CASSRVVRGTEQYF
>TRBD1|TRBJ1-1|NA|TRBV28
TGTGCCAGCAGTCTCCTAGGGGGACAGGGGAATACTGAAGCTTTCTTT
CASSLLGGQGNTEAFF
>TRBD1|TRBJ2-7|NA|TRBV23-1
TGCGCCATCCCTCGCCGGACAGGGAATTCGATCCCCGACGAGCAGTACTTC
CAIPRRTGNSIPDEQYF
>TRBD1|TRBJ2-7|NA|TRBV4-1
TGCGCCAGCAGCCGAGGACAGGGGCCTGCCTACGAGCAGTACTTC
CASSRGQGPAYEQYF
>NA|TRBJ2-3|NA|TRBV11-3
TGTGCCAGCAGCCTAGAAGGGGCTCAGATAACGCAGTATTTT
CASSLEGAQITQYF
>NA|TRBJ1-2|once|TRBV6-6
TGTGCCAGCAGGGCCCCTGAAGTGGGCTACACCTTC
CASRAPEVGYTF
>TRBD1|TRBJ1-2|NA|TRBV20-1
TGCAGTGCTAGTGAAGGGACAGGGGGTAACTATGGCTACACCTTC
CSASEGTGGNYGYTF
>TRBD1|TRBJ2-7|NA|TRBV6-5
TGTGCCGAGGGACAGACCTACGAGCAGTACTTC
CAEGQTYEQYF
>NA|TRBJ1-2|few|TRBV19
TGTGCCATCCATGGATACGGGTACTATGGCTACACCTTC
CAIHGYGYYGYTF
>TRBD1|TRBJ2-5|NA|TRBV5-6
TGTGCCAGCAGCTACGGACAGGGCACAAAGACCCAGTACTTC
CASSYGQGTKTQYF
>NA|TRBJ1-1|NA|TRBV6-5
TGTGCCAGCAGTTCCCCACTAGGTGAAGCTTTCTTT
CASSSPLGEAFF
>NA|TRBJ2-1|NA|TRBV7-9
TGTGCCAGCAGCCTTAGGAGGGATGAGCAGTTCTTC
CASSLRRDEQFF
>TRBD1|TRBJ1-5|once|TRBV6-5
TGTGCCAGCAGTTACTCAGGGGGCGCGAATCAGCCCCAGCATTTT
CASSYSGGANQPQHF
>NA|TRBJ1-5|NA|TRBV10-2
TGCGCCAGCAGTGAGGGGCTAAGCAATCAGCCCCAGCATTTT
CASSEGLSNQPQHF
>TRBD2|TRBJ2-1|NA|TRBV6-5
TGTGCCAGCAGTTACGATGGTAGCGGGAGACAGTTCTTC
CASSYDGSGRQFF
>NA|TRBJ1-2|NA|TRBV6-2/TRBV6-3
TGTGCCAGCAGTACCCTGACAGTAGGGAATGGCTACACCTTC
CASSTLTVGNGYTF
>NA|TRBJ2-7|NA|TRBV19
TGTGCCAGTAGTATCGGCGGGCCGGCCTACGAGCAGTACTTC
CASSIGGPAYEQYF
>TRBD1|TRBJ1-2|NA|TRBV6-1
TGTGCCAGCAGTGGGCAAAGAGGACAGGGGGTTCGCGGCTACACCTTC
CASSGQRGQGVRGYTF
>TRBD1|TRBJ2-2|few|TRBV9
TGTGCCAGCAGCCCCCGACAGGGCTTCACCGGGGAGCTGTTTTTT
CASSPRQGFTGELFF
>NA|TRBJ2-3|few|TRBV9
TGTGCCAGCAGCGTAGACTGGAGCACAGATACGCAGTATTTT
CASSVDWSTDTQYF
>TRBD1|TRBJ1-1|NA|TRBV7-8
TGTGCCAGCAGGAGGACAGGGGCCACTGAAGCTTTCTTT
CASRRTGATEAFF
>NA|TRBJ1-1|NA|TRBV7-9
TGTGCCAGCAGACAGGGACGGTTTAACACTGAAGCTTTCTTT
CASRQGRFNTEAFF
>NA|TRBJ2-7|NA|TRBV5-1
TGCGCCAGCAGCTCGACGGGAGTTGGCTACGAGCAGTACTTC
CASSSTGVGYEQYF
>TRBD1|TRBJ2-7|once|TRBV6-2/TRBV6-3
TGTGCCAGCAGTTACTCGCGGACAGGGCCAAACTACGAGCAGTACTTC
CASSYSRTGPNYEQYF
>NA|TRBJ1-5|NA|TRBV6-1
TGTGCCAGCAGTGAACACTTGTCCAGGTCAGAGCAGCCCCAGCATTTT
CASSEHLSRSEQPQHF
>NA|TRBJ2-3|NA|TRBV4-3
TGCGCCAGCAGCCAAGATGGCCACACAGATACGCAGTATTTT
CASSQDGHTDTQYF
>NA|TRBJ2-2|NA|TRBV29-1
TGCAGCGTTGAACCGAGGTGGTCCGGGGAGCTGTTTTTT
CSVEPRWSGELFF
>NA|TRBJ2-7|NA|TRBV6-5
TGTGCCAGCAGTTACTCGAACCAGGGGAAATACGAGCAGTACTTC
CASSYSNQGKYEQYF
>TRBD1|TRBJ2-7|NA|TRBV27
TGTGCCAGCCCGGAGACAAACAGGGGTTGGGCTTACGAGCAGTACTTC
CASPETNRGWAYEQYF
>TRBD1|TRBJ1-6|few|TRBV20-1
TGCAGTGCTAGTGGGTCCCAGGGGGGCAATTCACCCCTCCACTTT
CSASGSQGGNSPLHF
>NA|TRBJ2-5|NA|TRBV6-2/TRBV6-3
TGTGCCAGCAGCGTGGGACTTAGCTCCCAGACCCAGTACTTC
CASSVGLSSQTQYF
>TRBD1|TRBJ1-1|NA|TRBV9
TGTGCCAGCAGCGCGGGACAGGGCCTCGGAGAAGCTTTCTTT
CASSAGQGLGEAFF
>TRBD2|TRBJ2-1|NA|TRBV7-2
TGTGCCAGCACCTTAGGCCCGACTAGCGGGGGGCTCGGTGAGCAGTTCTTC
CASTLGPTSGGLGEQFF
>NA|TRBJ2-5|NA|TRBV2
TGTGCCAGCAGCCAGGGCGAGACCCAGTACTTC
CASSQGETQYF
>NA|TRBJ1-3|NA|TRBV7-8
TGTGCCAGCAGCTTAGTAGGGAGCGGAAACACCATATATTTT
CASSLVGSGNTIYF
>TRBD2|TRBJ2-3|NA|TRBV4-3
TGCGCCAGCAGCCAAAGACTAGCGGGGGGCGGGGCAGATACGCAGTATTTT
CASSQRLAGGGADTQYF
>TRBD1|TRBJ2-3|NA|TRBV10-3
TGTGCCATCAGGGACAGGGCTAGCACAGATACGCAGTATTTT
CAIRDRASTDTQYF
>TRBD1|TRBJ1-5|NA|TRBV7-2
TGTGCCAGCAGCCTTGACAGGGCCCTCAATCAGCCCCAGCATTTT
CASSLDRALNQPQHF
>NA|TRBJ2-6|NA|TRBV28
TGTGCCAGCACGGGCGGGCCGATTCGGGCCAACGTCCTGACTTTC
CASTGGPIRANVLTF